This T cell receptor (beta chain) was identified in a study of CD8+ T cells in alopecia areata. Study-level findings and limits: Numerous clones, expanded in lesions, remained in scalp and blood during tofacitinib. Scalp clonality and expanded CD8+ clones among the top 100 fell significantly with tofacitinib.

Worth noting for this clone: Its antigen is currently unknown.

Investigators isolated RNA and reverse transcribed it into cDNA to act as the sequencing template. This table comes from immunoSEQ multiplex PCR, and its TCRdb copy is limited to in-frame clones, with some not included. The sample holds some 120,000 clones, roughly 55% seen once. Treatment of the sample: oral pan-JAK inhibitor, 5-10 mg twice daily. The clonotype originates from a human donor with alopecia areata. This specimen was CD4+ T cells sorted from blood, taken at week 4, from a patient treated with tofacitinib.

The CDR3 sequence: CASSIPGRYEQYF. CDR3 sequence (DNA): TGTGCCAGTAGTATCCCAGGGAGGTACGAGCAGTACTTC. The V and J genes are TRBV19 and TRBJ2-7, with TRBD2 as a possible D gene (6 bases). The V end lost 3 bases, the J end lost 4 bases, and 10 bases lay between the germline ends. This CDR3 is 13 amino acids long. Germline V gene data show CDR1 as LNHDA and CDR2 as SQIVND (reference sequence).